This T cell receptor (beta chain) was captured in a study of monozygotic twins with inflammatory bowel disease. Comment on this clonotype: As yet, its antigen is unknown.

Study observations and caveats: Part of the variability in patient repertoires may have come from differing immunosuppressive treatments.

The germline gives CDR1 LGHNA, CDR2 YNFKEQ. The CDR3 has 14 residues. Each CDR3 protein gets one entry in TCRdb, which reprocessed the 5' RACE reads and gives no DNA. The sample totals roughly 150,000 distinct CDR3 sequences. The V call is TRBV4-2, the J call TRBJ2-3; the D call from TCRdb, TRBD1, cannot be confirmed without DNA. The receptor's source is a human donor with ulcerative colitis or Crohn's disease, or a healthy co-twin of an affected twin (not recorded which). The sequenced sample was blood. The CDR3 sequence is CASKSWADTDTQYF.